These 17 T cell receptor beta chains were sequenced from one sample in a study of graft-versus-host responses after intestinal transplantation. Measured with immunoSEQ multiplex PCR; TCRdb has only the in-frame clones, and not every one. The sample includes over 90,000 clones, roughly 93% of them seen just once. Their target antigens are unknown. The sample consisted of unstimulated CD8+ T cells sorted from spleen or lymph node cells, taken before intestinal transplant. The receptors were sampled from a human donor who received an intestinal transplant.

This chain connects TRBV4-1 to TRBJ2-3; D is ambiguous. The CDR3 covers 13 residues. V was shortened by 1 base and J by 8 bases, with 10 bases between the two germline ends. Germline V gene lookup returns CDR1 MGHRA and CDR2 YSYEKL. The CDR3 reads CASSQGGASTQYF. DNA of the CDR3: TGCGCCAGCAGCCAAGGGGGTGCATCTACGCAGTATTTT.

This rearrangement joins TRBV4-1 to TRBJ2-7; 10 bases agree with TRBD2. Germline CDR1 is MGHRA and CDR2 is YSYEKL. The CDR3 runs to 11 residues. After removal of 11 bases from V and 5 bases from J, the junction contained 3 bases not matched to a gene. CDR3 sequence (DNA): TGCGCCTCCAGCGGGGGGGACGAGCAGTACTTC. Translation gives CASSGGDEQYF.

V is TRBV9 and J is TRBJ2-5, with a tentative D call TRBD2 (6 bases). The CDR3 extends over 14 amino acids. The germline V and J ends were trimmed by 3 bases and 5 bases, with 14 bases remaining between them. Germline V lookup: CDR1 SGDLS, CDR2 YYNGEE. CDR3 residues: CASSETGTPETQYF. The CDR3 nucleotides read TGTGCCAGCAGCGAGACGGGGACTCCGGAGACCCAGTACTTC. Looking up the rest from reference TRBV9 and TRBJ2-5 gives the full variable domain: DSGVTQTPKHLITATGQRVTLRCSPRSGDLSVYWYQQSLDQGLQFLIQYYNGEERAKGNILERFSAQQFPDLHSELNLSSLELGDSALYFCASSETGTPETQYFGPGTRLLVL.

The chain employs TRBV25-1 and TRBJ2-1; tentatively, D is TRBD1 or TRBD2 (6 bases each). V lost 2 bases, J lost 0 bases, and 11 bases lay in between. This CDR3 contains 16 residues. Germline V gene sequence: CDR1 MGHDK, CDR2 SYGVNS. The CDR3 protein is CASSEVGGSSYNEQFF. DNA of the CDR3: TGTGCCAGCAGTGAAGTAGGGGGGAGCTCCTACAATGAGCAGTTCTTC.

The DNA of the CDR3 is TGTGCCTGGAGTCTCTTAGATGGCTACACCTTC. Its translation: CAWSLLDGYTF. The chain links TRBV30 to TRBJ1-2; D unresolved. CDR3 length: 11 amino acids. The V end lost 2 bases, the J end lost 6 bases, and 7 bases lay between the germline ends. Germline V lookup: CDR1 GTSNPN, CDR2 SVGIG (reference sequence). The complete variable domain, with remaining parts taken from reference TRBV30 and TRBJ1-2, reads SQTIHQWPATLVQPVGSPLSLECTVEGTSNPNLYWYRQAAGRGLQLLFYSVGIGQISSEVPQNLSASRPQDRQFILSSKKLLLSDSGFYLCAWSLLDGYTFGSGTRLTVV.

The rearrangement joins TRBV29-1 to TRBJ1-3, with D perhaps matching TRBD1 (5 bases). CDR3 size: 17 residues. In germline, CDR1 is SQVTM, CDR2 ANQGSEA. The V end was cut by 4 bases, the J end by 0 bases, with 19 bases between. Here the CDR3 DNA reads TGCAGCGTTGTGGGGGTGGGGGAAGAACACTCTGGAAACACCATATATTTT. Translating gives CSVVGVGEEHSGNTIYF.

V usage is TRBV7-9 and J usage is TRBJ2-3; D perhaps matches TRBD2 (7 bases). CDR3 size: 16 residues. The germline gives CDR1 SEHNR, CDR2 FQNEAQ (reference sequence). V was shortened by 3 bases and J by 6 bases, with 19 bases between the two germline ends. The CDR3 region has the DNA TGTGCCAGCAGCTTTCCGGGGGGCCCCCCGGGGGATACGCAGTATTTT. Its translation is CASSFPGGPPGDTQYF.

The chain recombines TRBV5-4 with TRBJ2-3; TRBD2 matches at 7 bases. CDR3 length: 16 amino acids. V shed 0 bases and J 3 bases; nucleotides not matched to a gene: 7. Germline V gives CDR1 SGHNT, CDR2 YYREEE (reference sequence). CDR3 protein: CASSLGTGDYTDTQYF. CDR3 coding DNA: TGTGCCAGCAGCTTGGGAACGGGGGACTATACAGATACGCAGTATTTT.

The genes are TRBV7-3 and TRBJ2-1, with 15 nucleotides matching TRBD2. V shed 4 bases and J 7 bases; nucleotides not matched to a gene: 2. Germline V gives CDR1 SGHTA, CDR2 FQGTGA. The CDR3 consists of 15 residues. The CDR3 sequence: CASSSGTSGGNEQFF. In DNA, the CDR3 is TGTGCCAGCAGCTCTGGGACTAGCGGGGGGAATGAGCAGTTCTTC.

The CDR3 reads CASSIADSNTGELFF. As DNA, the CDR3 is TGTGCCAGTAGTATAGCTGATTCGAACACCGGGGAGCTGTTTTTT. This chain links TRBV19 with TRBJ2-2; D remains unclear. CDR3 size: 15 residues. Germline CDR1 and CDR2: LNHDA and SQIVND (reference sequence). V gave up 1 base and J gave up 0 bases, with 6 bases separating them.

This chain joins TRBV7-7 and TRBJ1-2; D call uncertain. V lost 1 base and J lost 5, with 14 bases in between. The CDR3 covers 15 residues. Germline CDR1 reads SSHAT; CDR2 reads FNYEAQ (reference sequence). The CDR3 DNA reads TGTGCCAGCAGCTTAGAGGCATTAACACATTATGGCTACACCTTC. Its protein is CASSLEALTHYGYTF.

This clone was detected once. The rearrangement links TRBV29-1 to TRBJ2-2, with 8 positions matching TRBD1. CDR1 and CDR2 from the germline V gene are SQVTM and ANQGSEA. CDR3 size: 14 residues. The J segment lost 0 bases and the V segment lost 6 bases, leaving 3 bases of the junction unmatched. The CDR3 region is CSVLDRANTGELFF. Here the CDR3 DNA reads TGCAGCGTCCTGGACAGGGCGAACACCGGGGAGCTGTTTTTT.

The chain carries TRBV27 and TRBJ2-1; 13 bases line up with TRBD2. Unmatched junction bases numbered 4, after V lost 7 bases and J lost 7 bases. CDR3 size: 14 residues. The germline gives CDR1 MNHEY, CDR2 SMNVEV (reference sequence). In DNA, the CDR3 is TGTGCCAGCAAGGGACTAGCGGGGAGGAATGAGCAGTTCTTC. Protein sequence: CASKGLAGRNEQFF.

The V and J genes are TRBV7-6 and TRBJ1-2; D is uncertain. There are 18 residues in the CDR3. Germline V lookup: CDR1 SGHVS, CDR2 FNYEAQ. V lost 5 bases and J lost 5, with 27 bases in between. CDR3 in amino acids: CASSGGLQEEEVGYGYTF. In DNA, the CDR3 is TGTGCCAGCAGCGGAGGGTTGCAGGAGGAGGAAGTGGGGTATGGCTACACCTTC. Variable domain in full (rest from reference TRBV7-6 and TRBJ1-2): GAGVSQSPRYKVTKRGQDVALRCDPISGHVSLYWYRQALGQGPEFLTYFNYEAQQDKSGLPNDRFSAERPEGSISTLTIQRTEQRDSAMYRCASSGGLQEEEVGYGYTFGSGTRLTVV.

This chain connects TRBV15 to TRBJ2-7; 7 bases are a match to TRBD1. CDR3 length: 15 residues. CDR1 is LNHNV and CDR2 is YYDKDF in the germline V gene (reference sequence). The V gene end was trimmed by 4 bases and the J gene end by 4 bases; junction bases not matched to a gene: 10. The CDR3 DNA reads as TGTGCCACCAGCATCGGGACAGCTCCATCTTACGAGCAGTACTTC. Amino acid sequence: CATSIGTAPSYEQYF.

The rearrangement joins TRBV28 to TRBJ2-6; possibly TRBD1 for D (5 bases). Germline V gene sequence: CDR1 MDHEN, CDR2 SYDVKM. The CDR3 has 19 residues. V lost 4 bases to trimming and J lost 5 bases, with 24 bases between them. CDR3 nucleotides: TGTGCCAGCAGTTCGACTGATCCTTGGACACAAAGTCGGGCCAACGTCCTGACTTTC. Its protein is CASSSTDPWTQSRANVLTF.

The chain employs TRBV2 and TRBJ2-1; TRBD2 matches at 9 bases. CDR1 is SNHLY and CDR2 is FYNNEI in the germline V gene. The CDR3 sequence is 15 residues long. After removal of 5 bases from V and 1 base from J, the junction contained 3 bases not matched to a gene. Written as DNA, the CDR3 is TGTGCCAGCAGTAACAGCGGGGGGTCCTACAATGAGCAGTTCTTC. This sequence encodes CASSNSGGSYNEQFF.